This T cell receptor beta chain was captured in a study of blood T cells in healthy people across ages. CDR1 MNHNS and CDR2 SASEGT come from the germline V gene. The CDR3 has 13 residues. This clonotype was picked up a small number of times. The junction does not match germline at one end; this may be a read error. Primers used in a second PCR of roughly 6 to 11 cycles were a sample-barcoded 5' primer and a J-beta primer mix. TCRdb passed the 5' RACE reads through MiXCR, listing each CDR3 protein once. Here the sample spans roughly 1,700,000 distinct CDR3 sequences, about 28% being singletons. The TCR was taken from a woman aged 25-40 years in good health. Sequencing input: blood. The chain recombines TRBV6-1 with TRBJ2-5; weak D call: TRBD1 (6 bases). The CDR3 region is CASRWTDQGTQYF. CDR3 coding DNA: TGTGCCAGCAGATGGACAGATCAAGGGACCCAGTACTTC.